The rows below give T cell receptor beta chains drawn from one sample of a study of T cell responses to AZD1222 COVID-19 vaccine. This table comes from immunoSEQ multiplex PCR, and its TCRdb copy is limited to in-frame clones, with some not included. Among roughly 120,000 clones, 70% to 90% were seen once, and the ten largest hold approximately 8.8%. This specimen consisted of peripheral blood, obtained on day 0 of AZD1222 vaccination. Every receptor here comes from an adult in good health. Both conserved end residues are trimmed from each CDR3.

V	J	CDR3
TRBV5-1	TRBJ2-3	ASGYSDPEDTQY
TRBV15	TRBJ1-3	ATSRDPGARSGNTIY
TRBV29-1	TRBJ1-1	SVEVRRNTEAF
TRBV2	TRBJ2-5	ASTGSGNQETQY
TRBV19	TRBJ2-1	ASSIELAGSSYNEQF
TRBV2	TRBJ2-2	ASRHLGVHSGELF
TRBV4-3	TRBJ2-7	ASSQVGTASSYEQY
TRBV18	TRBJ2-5	ASSPLMEETQY
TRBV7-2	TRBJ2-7	ASSLGWDNREQY
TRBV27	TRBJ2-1	ASSLERGPAEQF
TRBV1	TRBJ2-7	TSRSTIRVTAYEQY
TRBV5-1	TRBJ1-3	ASSLMGQVSGNTIY
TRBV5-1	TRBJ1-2	ASSPDSTRDYGYT
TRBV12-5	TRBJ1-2	ASAPLGVYGYT
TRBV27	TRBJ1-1	ASSSRGGRTEAF
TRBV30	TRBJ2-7	AWSNPTDRGHEQY
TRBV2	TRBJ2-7	ASRVEDRYYEQY
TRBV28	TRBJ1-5	ASSPWEWVERSQPQH
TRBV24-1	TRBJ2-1	ATSDLGAGEGNEQF
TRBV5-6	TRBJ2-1	ASRGISGVLYNEQF
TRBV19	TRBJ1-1	ASTGGWVTEAF
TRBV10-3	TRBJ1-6	ATYSGEGVSPLH
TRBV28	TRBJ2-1	ASSNQNRVPL
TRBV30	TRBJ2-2	AWSVGANTGELF
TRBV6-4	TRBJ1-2	ASSPVGESNGYT
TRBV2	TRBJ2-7	ASSDGGPVPYEQY
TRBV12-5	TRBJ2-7	ASGLGRSGREDYEQY